Below, 5 T cell receptor beta chains from the same sample are listed, as sequenced in a study of T-cell memory formation after mild COVID-19. Using its own MiXCR run on the 5' RACE reads, TCRdb lists one record per CDR3 protein. Of 450,000 to 650,000 distinct CDR3 sequences listed, less than 25% are singletons. The sequencing sample was made of PBMCs or a T cell subset sorted from them (not recorded which). The receptors here all came from an adult woman who had mild COVID-19 (a few samples of this study predate the infection). Cell type and time point are not known.

The chain employs TRBV12-3 or TRBV12-4 and TRBJ2-7; TRBD2 might be the D (5 bases). With 2 bases removed from V and 3 bases from J, the gap between germline ends came to 8 bases. This CDR3 spans 13 amino acids. The DNA for the CDR3 is TGTGCCAGCAGTTTAACGGCGGGCTACGAGCAGTACTTC. Residues: CASSLTAGYEQYF.

J is TRBJ2-7 and V is TRBV29-1, with a tentative D call TRBD2 (7 bases). V was shortened by 4 bases and J by 0 bases, with 16 bases between the two germline ends. The CDR3 contains 15 residues. The V gene's germline CDR1 is SQVTM and CDR2 ANQGSEA. CDR3 residues: CSVGGAGAASYEQYF. CDR3 coding DNA: TGCAGCGTTGGAGGGGCGGGGGCGGCCTCCTACGAGCAGTACTTC.

The chain combines TRBV4-3 with TRBJ2-1, with 7 bases lining up with TRBD2. Germline-derived CDR1 and CDR2 are LGHNA and YSLEER. V gave up 1 base and J gave up 7 bases; unmatched junction bases: 7. This CDR3 has 15 residues. DNA for the CDR3: TGCGCCAGCAGCCAAGTTGGACTAGGGAGGAATGAGCAGTTCTTC. Protein product: CASSQVGLGRNEQFF.

This clonotype was seen a few times. Here the CDR3 DNA reads TGCAGCGTTCGACCGGGAGATGCAGGGCAGTATTTT. Translating gives CSVRPGDAGQYF. The chain has TRBV29-1 and TRBJ2-3; D is perhaps TRBD2 (6 bases). There are 12 residues in the CDR3. Trimming took off 5 bases at V and 11 bases at J, with 17 bases between the two ends. Per germline, CDR1 SQVTM and CDR2 ANQGSEA.

This clonotype has only a few counts. This chain uses TRBV2 with TRBJ1-2; D uncertain. Germline V gene data show CDR1 as SNHLY and CDR2 as FYNNEI. V was clipped by 0 bases and J by 5 bases, with 7 bases between them. The CDR3 loop spans 13 amino acids. CDR3 sequence reads: CASSEAGKYGYTF. The CDR3 region has the DNA TGTGCCAGCAGTGAAGCGGGGAAGTATGGCTACACCTTC.